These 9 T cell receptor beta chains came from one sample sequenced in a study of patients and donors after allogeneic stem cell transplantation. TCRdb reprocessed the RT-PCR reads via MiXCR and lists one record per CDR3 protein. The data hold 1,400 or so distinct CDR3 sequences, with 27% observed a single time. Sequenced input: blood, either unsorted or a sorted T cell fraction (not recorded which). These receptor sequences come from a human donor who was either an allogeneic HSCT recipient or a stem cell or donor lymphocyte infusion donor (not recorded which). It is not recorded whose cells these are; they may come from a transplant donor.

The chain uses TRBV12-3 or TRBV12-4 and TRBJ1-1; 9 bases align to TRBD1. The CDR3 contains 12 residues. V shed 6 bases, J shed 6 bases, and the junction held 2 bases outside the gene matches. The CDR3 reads CASRGTGSEAFF. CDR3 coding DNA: TGTGCCAGCAGGGGGACAGGGTCTGAAGCTTTCTTT.

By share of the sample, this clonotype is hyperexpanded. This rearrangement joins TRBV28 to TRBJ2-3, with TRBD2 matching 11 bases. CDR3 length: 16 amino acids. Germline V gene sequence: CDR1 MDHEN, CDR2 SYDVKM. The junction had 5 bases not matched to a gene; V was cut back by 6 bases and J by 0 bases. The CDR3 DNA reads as TGTGCCAGCAGCGCTTGGACTAGCGGGAGCACAGATACGCAGTATTTT. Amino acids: CASSAWTSGSTDTQYF.

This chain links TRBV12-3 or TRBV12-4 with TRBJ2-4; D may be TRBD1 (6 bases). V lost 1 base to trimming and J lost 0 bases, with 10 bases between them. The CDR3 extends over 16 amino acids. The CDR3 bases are TGTGCCAGCAGTTTAGTAGAGGGGGTAGCCAAAAACATTCAGTACTTC. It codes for CASSLVEGVAKNIQYF.

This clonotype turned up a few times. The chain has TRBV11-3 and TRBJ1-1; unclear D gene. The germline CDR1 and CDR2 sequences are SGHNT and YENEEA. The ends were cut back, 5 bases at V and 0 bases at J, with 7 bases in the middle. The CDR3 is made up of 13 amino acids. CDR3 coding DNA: TGTGCCAGCAGCCTTACACTGAACACTGAAGCTTTCTTT. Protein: CASSLTLNTEAFF.

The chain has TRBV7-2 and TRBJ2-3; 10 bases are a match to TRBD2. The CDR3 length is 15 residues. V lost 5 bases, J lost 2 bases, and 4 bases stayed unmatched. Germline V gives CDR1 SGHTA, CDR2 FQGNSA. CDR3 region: CASSRTSGDTDTQYF. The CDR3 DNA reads TGTGCCAGCAGCAGAACTAGCGGGGACACAGATACGCAGTATTTT.

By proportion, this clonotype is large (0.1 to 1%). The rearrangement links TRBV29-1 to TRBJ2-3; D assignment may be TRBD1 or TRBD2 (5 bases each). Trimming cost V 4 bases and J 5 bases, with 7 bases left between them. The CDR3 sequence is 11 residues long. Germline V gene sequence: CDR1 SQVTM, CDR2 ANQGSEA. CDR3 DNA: TGCAGCGTTGGAGGGGAAGATACGCAGTATTTT. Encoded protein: CSVGGEDTQYF.

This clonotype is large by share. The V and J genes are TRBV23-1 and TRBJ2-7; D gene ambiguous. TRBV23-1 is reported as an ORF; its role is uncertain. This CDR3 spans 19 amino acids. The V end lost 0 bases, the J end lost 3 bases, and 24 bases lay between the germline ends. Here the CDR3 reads CASSQSKGWTIRHFYEQYF. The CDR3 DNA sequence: TGCGCCAGCAGTCAATCCAAAGGGTGGACCATCCGACACTTCTACGAGCAGTACTTC.

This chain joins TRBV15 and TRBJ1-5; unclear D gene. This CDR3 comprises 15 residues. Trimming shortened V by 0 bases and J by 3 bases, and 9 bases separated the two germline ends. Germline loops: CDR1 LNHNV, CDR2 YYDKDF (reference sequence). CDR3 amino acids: CATSRDKGYNQPQHF. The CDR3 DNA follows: TGTGCCACCAGCAGAGATAAGGGTTACAATCAGCCCCAGCATTTT.

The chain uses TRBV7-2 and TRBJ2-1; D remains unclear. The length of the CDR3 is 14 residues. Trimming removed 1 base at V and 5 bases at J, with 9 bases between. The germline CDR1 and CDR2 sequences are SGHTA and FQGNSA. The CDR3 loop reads CASSLVAGNNEQFF. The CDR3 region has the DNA TGTGCCAGCAGCTTAGTGGCTGGTAACAATGAGCAGTTCTTC.